Below are 23 T cell receptor beta chains sequenced from a single sample in a study of T cells after yellow fever vaccination. One entry per CDR3 protein results from TCRdb running MiXCR on the 5' RACE reads. There are 90,000 to 130,000 distinct CDR3 sequences in the sample; roughly 8.9% occur only once, and less than 30% lies in the top ten. This specimen was CD8+ T cells sorted from PBMCs, taken 45 days after the yellow fever booster vaccination. These receptors were taken from a man under 40 who received the YFV17D yellow fever vaccine.

The chain links TRBV6-5 to TRBJ2-7, with D perhaps matching TRBD1 or TRBD2 (5 bases each). Trimming took off 0 bases at V and 4 bases at J, with 13 bases between the two ends. This CDR3 is 15 amino acids long. Germline CDR1 MNHEY, CDR2 SVGAGI. The CDR3 loop is CASSYSWDAKYEQYF. The CDR3, as DNA: TGTGCCAGCAGTTACTCATGGGACGCCAAATACGAGCAGTACTTC.

This clonotype has a count of ten or more. This chain links TRBV20-1 with TRBJ2-7, with a weak D call TRBD2 (6 bases). The CDR3 runs 14 residues. CDR1 and CDR2 (germline): DFQATT, SNEGSKA (reference sequence). V lost 3 bases to trimming and J lost 4 bases, with 16 bases between them. The DNA of the CDR3 is TGCAGTGCTAGTGATCGGGAGTTGGTGTACGAGCAGTACTTC. It is translated as CSASDRELVYEQYF.

This clonotype was counted ten times or more. The chain recombines TRBV20-1 with TRBJ2-3; D is possibly TRBD2 (5 bases). Germline V gives CDR1 DFQATT, CDR2 SNEGSKA (reference sequence). V shed 3 bases and J shed 4 bases, with 14 bases lying between them. CDR3 length: 14 amino acids. The CDR3 DNA sequence: TGCAGTGCTAGGTCTGTTAGCGAAGCAGATACGCAGTATTTT. Amino acid sequence: CSARSVSEADTQYF.

This clonotype was seen more than once but under ten times. The J gene is TRBJ2-7, the V gene TRBV19, with D perhaps TRBD2 (6 bases). Germline lookup yields CDR1 LNHDA and CDR2 SQIVND (reference sequence). Trimming stripped 6 bases from V and 5 bases from J, with 20 bases between. CDR3 length: 15 residues. The CDR3 loop is CASSLIGGGNHEQYF. The DNA for the CDR3 is TGTGCCAGTAGCCTTATAGGTGGAGGGAACCACGAGCAGTACTTC.

This clonotype appeared many times. The rearrangement joins TRBV27 to TRBJ1-6, with 7 nucleotides matching TRBD1. Unmatched junction bases numbered 10, after V lost 8 bases and J lost 9 bases. Per germline, CDR1 MNHEY and CDR2 SMNVEV (reference sequence). The CDR3 consists of 14 residues. CDR3 loop: CASRPRDSVSPLHF. DNA of the CDR3: TGTGCCAGCCGCCCTCGGGACAGCGTTTCACCCCTCCACTTT.

This clonotype was found many times. The CDR3 DNA reads TGCGCCAGCAGCCAAGAGCCAGAGGGGACGGGAAACACCATATATTTT. Protein sequence: CASSQEPEGTGNTIYF. The chain combines TRBV4-3 with TRBJ1-3; maybe TRBD1 (5 bases). CDR1 and CDR2 (germline): LGHNA, YSLEER. CDR3 length equals 16 residues. Trimming cost V 0 bases and J 4 bases, with 13 bases left between them.

For this clonotype: This could be a read error, since a much larger clone is one nucleotide away. This chain connects TRBV29-1 to TRBJ2-3; TRBD1 is a possible D gene (6 bases). The CDR3 loop spans 14 amino acids. Germline V gene lookup returns CDR1 SQVTM and CDR2 ANQGSEA. Trimming took off 5 bases at V and 4 bases at J, with 16 bases between the two ends. In DNA, the CDR3 is TGCAGCGTTCCCACGCTGACAGGCCCAGATACGCAGTATTTT. This codes for CSVPTLTGPDTQYF.

This clonotype was detected only a few times. The rearrangement joins TRBV4-3 to TRBJ2-4; D unclear. Germline V gene lookup returns CDR1 LGHNA and CDR2 YSLEER. With 0 bases removed from V and 1 base from J, the gap between germline ends came to 7 bases. This CDR3 region has 15 residues. The CDR3 DNA follows: TGCGCCAGCAGCCAAGAAGGGTTTGCCAAAAACATTCAGTACTTC. This encodes CASSQEGFAKNIQYF.

The gene calls are TRBV7-9 and TRBJ2-1; the match to TRBD2 covers 7 bases. There are 15 residues in the CDR3. The trim removed 5 bases at V and 5 bases at J, leaving 9 bases unmatched. In germline, CDR1 is SEHNR, CDR2 FQNEAQ (reference sequence). For the CDR3, the DNA is TGTGCCAGCAGCCACTCTTGGCGGGGGAACAATGAGCAGTTCTTC. It yields the protein CASSHSWRGNNEQFF.

The CDR3 protein is CASSYPGQSYEQYF. The CDR3 nucleotides read TGCGCCAGCAGTTATCCGGGACAGTCCTACGAGCAGTACTTC. J is TRBJ2-7 and V is TRBV5-1; TRBD1 matches 7 bases. The J segment lost 1 base and the V segment lost 5 bases, leaving 6 bases of the junction unmatched. The CDR3 is 14 residues long. In germline, CDR1 is SGHRS, CDR2 YFSETQ.

This clonotype was seen at least ten times. V gene TRBV7-2 combines with J gene TRBJ2-3, with unresolved D. The germline V and J ends were trimmed by 4 bases and 4 bases, with 12 bases remaining between them. The germline gives CDR1 SGHTA, CDR2 FQGNSA. This CDR3 spans 14 amino acids. CDR3 loop: CASSSSSMADTQYF. Here the CDR3 DNA reads TGTGCCAGCAGCTCCTCCTCCATGGCAGATACGCAGTATTTT.

This clonotype was observed a few times. J is TRBJ2-1 and V is TRBV7-9; D may correspond to TRBD1 or TRBD2 (7 bases each). V shed 1 base and J shed 2 bases, with 12 bases lying between them. The CDR3 totals 16 residues. Germline V CDR1 and CDR2: SEHNR, FQNEAQ (reference sequence). The CDR3 sequence is CASSLVPGGAYNEQFF. The CDR3 region has the DNA TGTGCCAGCAGCTTAGTCCCAGGGGGGGCCTACAATGAGCAGTTCTTC.

The chain links TRBV20-1 to TRBJ2-1, with 15 bases matching TRBD2. J was trimmed by 5 bases and V by 4 bases; bases with no gene match: 6. Germline CDR1 DFQATT, CDR2 SNEGSKA (reference sequence). CDR3 length: 16 amino acids. The CDR3 is CSATRTSGRVDNEQFF. CDR3 coding DNA: TGCAGTGCTACAAGGACTAGCGGGAGGGTCGACAATGAGCAGTTCTTC.

This clonotype was seen many times. The chain joins TRBV2 to TRBJ1-2; 9 positions agree with TRBD1. The ends lost 6 bases at V and 1 base at J; junction bases unmatched: 9. From germline, CDR1 is SNHLY and CDR2 FYNNEI. CDR3 length: 16 amino acids. The CDR3 spells CASRAPTGGLNYGYTF. The CDR3 DNA reads as TGTGCCAGCAGGGCTCCCACAGGGGGCCTTAACTATGGCTACACCTTC.

This clonotype has ten or more counts. The genes are TRBV14 and TRBJ2-4; D may be TRBD1 (6 bases). The V end lost 1 base, the J end lost 7 bases, and 11 bases lay between the germline ends. CDR3 length: 14 residues. Germline V gives CDR1 SGHDN, CDR2 FVKESK. CDR3 region: CASSQVMGANIQYF. In DNA, the CDR3 is TGTGCCAGCAGCCAAGTAATGGGGGCGAACATTCAGTACTTC.

The gene calls are TRBV27 and TRBJ1-1; no reliable D call. This CDR3 contains 15 residues. Germline lookup yields CDR1 MNHEY and CDR2 SMNVEV (reference sequence). V was clipped by 0 bases and J by 2 bases, with 10 bases between them. The CDR3 reads CASSLSSVGNTEAFF. In DNA, the CDR3 is TGTGCCAGCAGTTTATCCAGCGTAGGAAACACTGAAGCTTTCTTT.

This clonotype was observed at least ten times. The rearrangement uses TRBV4-3 and TRBJ1-1, with D unresolved. Trimming took off 4 bases at V and 6 bases at J, with 12 bases between the two ends. Germline V gene lookup returns CDR1 LGHNA and CDR2 YSLEER. The CDR3 runs 13 residues. This CDR3 reads CASSPPGRAEAFF. The CDR3 coding sequence is TGCGCCAGCAGCCCCCCCGGGCGGGCTGAAGCTTTCTTT.

With respect to this clonotype: This sequence may be a read error, since a much larger clone differs from it by one base. V gene TRBV7-2 combines with J gene TRBJ1-5, with D possibly TRBD1 on 6 matching bases. The CDR3 spans 15 residues. Trimming pared 5 bases from V and 5 bases from J, leaving 16 bases between. Looked up from germline, CDR1 is SGHTA and CDR2 is FQGNSA. CDR3 sequence (DNA): TGTGCCAGCAGCCATTGGACAGAGATGGATCAGCCCCAGCATTTT. It yields the protein CASSHWTEMDQPQHF.

This clonotype was counted many times. This rearrangement joins TRBV5-4 to TRBJ1-2; 7 bases agree with TRBD1. This CDR3 is 14 amino acids long. Trimming cost V 5 bases and J 8 bases; bases outside gene matches: 12. Germline V lookup: CDR1 SGHNT, CDR2 YYREEE (reference sequence). CDR3 nucleotide sequence: TGTGCCAGCAGATCAGACAGGGCCCCTATCGGCTACACCTTC. It codes for CASRSDRAPIGYTF.

This clonotype was recorded at least ten times. The genes are TRBV29-1 and TRBJ2-5; 11 nucleotides line up with TRBD2. Germline-derived CDR1 and CDR2 are SQVTM and ANQGSEA. Germline trimming cut 6 bases from V and 5 bases from J; bases unmatched to any gene: 8. This CDR3 region has 14 residues. The CDR3 spells CSVRSGRAGETQYF. The CDR3 DNA sequence: TGCAGCGTCCGTAGCGGGAGGGCCGGGGAGACCCAGTACTTC.

In its sample, this clonotype was seen a few times. The chain joins TRBV30 to TRBJ1-1; D is perhaps TRBD1 (6 bases). CDR1 and CDR2 from the germline V gene are GTSNPN and SVGIG (reference sequence). Trimming took 1 base from V and 3 from J, leaving 9 bases between them. The CDR3 sequence is 13 residues long. As DNA, the CDR3 is TGTGCCTGGAGTGCGGACAGCGACACTGAAGCTTTCTTT. As protein: CAWSADSDTEAFF.

This clonotype was recorded a few times. The chain carries TRBV12-3 or TRBV12-4 and TRBJ1-5; no definite D call. This CDR3 region has 13 residues. V shed 11 bases and J shed 1 base, with 12 bases lying between them. The CDR3 reads CAASLGSNQPQHF. CDR3 in DNA: TGTGCCGCCAGCTTAGGGAGCAATCAGCCCCAGCATTTT.

The gene calls are TRBV19 and TRBJ2-1; TRBD2 matches 14 bases. The CDR3 length is 14 residues. CDR1 and CDR2 (germline): LNHDA, SQIVND (reference sequence). Trimming cost V 7 bases and J 10 bases; bases outside gene matches: 6. CDR3 bases: TGTGCCAGTACCCCCGGGACTAGCGGGGGAGAGCAGTTCTTC. This encodes CASTPGTSGGEQFF.